A selection of T cell receptor beta chains follows, all from one sample in a study of blood T cell repertoires in COVID-19. The table came from immunoSEQ multiplex PCR; TCRdb's copy has only in-frame clones and leaves some out. In the table there are 40,000 to 65,000 clones, just over 85% of which are singletons. Specimen: peripheral blood. All receptors derive from a man aged 65-85 years with active COVID-19. CDR3s include the opening cysteine and the closing phenylalanine or tryptophan. D genes are given only for firm matches. Only some rows state a clone size, as once, few, many or a class for expanded clones.

CDR3 DNA,CDR3 protein,V gene,clone size,J gene,D gene
TGTGCCAGCAGTAACAGGGGCGGCACTGAAGCTTTCTTT,CASSNRGGTEAFF,TRBV6-5,.,TRBJ1-1,TRBD1
TGTGCCAGCAGTCAGGTAGCGGGACACACCGGGGAGCTGTTTTTT,CASSQVAGHTGELFF,TRBV6-2/TRBV6-3,.,TRBJ2-2,TRBD2
TGCGCCAGCACAAACCCGCTCGACAGGCGCTATGGCTACACCTTC,CASTNPLDRRYGYTF,TRBV5-1,.,TRBJ1-2,.
TGTGCCTGGAGTCCTACAGGGCTTGAAAAACTGTTTTTT,CAWSPTGLEKLFF,TRBV30,.,TRBJ1-4,.
TGTGCCAGCTCACCAAGACAGAATAACTATGGCTACACCTTC,CASSPRQNNYGYTF,TRBV18,.,TRBJ1-2,.
TGTGCCAGCAGTTACGGGACTAGCGCCTACGAGCAGTACTTC,CASSYGTSAYEQYF,TRBV6-2/TRBV6-3,.,TRBJ2-7,TRBD2
TGTGCCAGTAGTACCAACGCCGGGACAGAGCAGTTCTTC,CASSTNAGTEQFF,TRBV19,.,TRBJ2-1,.
TGTGCCAGCAGACAGGGTTGGACTGAAGCTTTCTTT,CASRQGWTEAFF,TRBV12-3/TRBV12-4,.,TRBJ1-1,.
TGTGCCAGCAGTTACTCCGCAGCGGGGGGGTGGAATACGCAGTATTTT,CASSYSAAGGWNTQYF,TRBV6-5,.,TRBJ2-3,TRBD2
TGTGCCAGCAGCTTAGAGGGTAGCGGGGGACCTTACAATGAGCAGTTCTTC,CASSLEGSGGPYNEQFF,TRBV7-9,.,TRBJ2-1,TRBD2
TGTGCCAGCAGCGTAGGGAGAGGGTGGATTGGAAACACCATATATTTT,CASSVGRGWIGNTIYF,TRBV9,few,TRBJ1-3,.
TGTGCCAGCAGCTTGATACTGAAAAATTCACCCCTCCACTTT,CASSLILKNSPLHF,TRBV11-2,.,TRBJ1-6,.
TGCGCCAGCAGCCCGGGACTAGAGGGCTCCTACGAGCAGTACTTC,CASSPGLEGSYEQYF,TRBV4-1,.,TRBJ2-7,TRBD2
TGTGCCAGCAGTCACCGAGGGGGACAGGGGTATCAGCCCCAGCATTTT,CASSHRGGQGYQPQHF,TRBV6-2/TRBV6-3,.,TRBJ1-5,TRBD1
TGTGCCACATTCCCGGGACAGGGAACAGAAGCTTTCTTT,CATFPGQGTEAFF,TRBV2,once,TRBJ1-1,TRBD1
TGTGCCAGCAGCGTAGCAGGAAGTCAGCCCCAGCATTTT,CASSVAGSQPQHF,TRBV9,once,TRBJ1-5,.
TGTGCCAGCAGTAGCCCCCGGACAGCGAACACTGAAGCTTTCTTT,CASSSPRTANTEAFF,TRBV6-6,.,TRBJ1-1,.
TGTGCCAGCAGCTTCGCCGGGGACAGGCCCAATGAGCAGTTCTTC,CASSFAGDRPNEQFF,TRBV7-2,.,TRBJ2-1,TRBD1
TGTGCCAGCAGTCACACGTCCTATGGCTACACCTTC,CASSHTSYGYTF,TRBV12-3/TRBV12-4,.,TRBJ1-2,.
TGTGCCACCAGTTCTTGGACAGGGGACGGCGAGCAGTACTTC,CATSSWTGDGEQYF,TRBV24-1,few,TRBJ2-7,TRBD1
TGTGCCTGGAGTTTGGGACTAGCGGGGGCCAAGACCCAGTACTTC,CAWSLGLAGAKTQYF,TRBV30,.,TRBJ2-5,TRBD2
TGTGCCAGCAGCGATAGACAGTCCTACAATGAGCAGTTCTTC,CASSDRQSYNEQFF,TRBV9,.,TRBJ2-1,.
TGTGCCAGCAGCCCCGGACAGCCGAACACTGAAGCTTTCTTT,CASSPGQPNTEAFF,TRBV11-3,.,TRBJ1-1,.
TGCGCCAGCAGGGAATCCGGGGGATACGAGCAGTACTTC,CASRESGGYEQYF,TRBV5-1,.,TRBJ2-7,.
TGTGCCAGCGGGCCGGGACAGTTGAACAATGAGCAGTTCTTC,CASGPGQLNNEQFF,TRBV27,.,TRBJ2-1,TRBD1
TGTGCCAGCAGTCTTAGCCGTTCCCCCGTCGAGCAGTACTTC,CASSLSRSPVEQYF,TRBV27,.,TRBJ2-7,.
TGTGCCAGCAGCTTAAGGACAGGTTCCTACGAGCAGTACTTC,CASSLRTGSYEQYF,TRBV13,.,TRBJ2-7,TRBD1